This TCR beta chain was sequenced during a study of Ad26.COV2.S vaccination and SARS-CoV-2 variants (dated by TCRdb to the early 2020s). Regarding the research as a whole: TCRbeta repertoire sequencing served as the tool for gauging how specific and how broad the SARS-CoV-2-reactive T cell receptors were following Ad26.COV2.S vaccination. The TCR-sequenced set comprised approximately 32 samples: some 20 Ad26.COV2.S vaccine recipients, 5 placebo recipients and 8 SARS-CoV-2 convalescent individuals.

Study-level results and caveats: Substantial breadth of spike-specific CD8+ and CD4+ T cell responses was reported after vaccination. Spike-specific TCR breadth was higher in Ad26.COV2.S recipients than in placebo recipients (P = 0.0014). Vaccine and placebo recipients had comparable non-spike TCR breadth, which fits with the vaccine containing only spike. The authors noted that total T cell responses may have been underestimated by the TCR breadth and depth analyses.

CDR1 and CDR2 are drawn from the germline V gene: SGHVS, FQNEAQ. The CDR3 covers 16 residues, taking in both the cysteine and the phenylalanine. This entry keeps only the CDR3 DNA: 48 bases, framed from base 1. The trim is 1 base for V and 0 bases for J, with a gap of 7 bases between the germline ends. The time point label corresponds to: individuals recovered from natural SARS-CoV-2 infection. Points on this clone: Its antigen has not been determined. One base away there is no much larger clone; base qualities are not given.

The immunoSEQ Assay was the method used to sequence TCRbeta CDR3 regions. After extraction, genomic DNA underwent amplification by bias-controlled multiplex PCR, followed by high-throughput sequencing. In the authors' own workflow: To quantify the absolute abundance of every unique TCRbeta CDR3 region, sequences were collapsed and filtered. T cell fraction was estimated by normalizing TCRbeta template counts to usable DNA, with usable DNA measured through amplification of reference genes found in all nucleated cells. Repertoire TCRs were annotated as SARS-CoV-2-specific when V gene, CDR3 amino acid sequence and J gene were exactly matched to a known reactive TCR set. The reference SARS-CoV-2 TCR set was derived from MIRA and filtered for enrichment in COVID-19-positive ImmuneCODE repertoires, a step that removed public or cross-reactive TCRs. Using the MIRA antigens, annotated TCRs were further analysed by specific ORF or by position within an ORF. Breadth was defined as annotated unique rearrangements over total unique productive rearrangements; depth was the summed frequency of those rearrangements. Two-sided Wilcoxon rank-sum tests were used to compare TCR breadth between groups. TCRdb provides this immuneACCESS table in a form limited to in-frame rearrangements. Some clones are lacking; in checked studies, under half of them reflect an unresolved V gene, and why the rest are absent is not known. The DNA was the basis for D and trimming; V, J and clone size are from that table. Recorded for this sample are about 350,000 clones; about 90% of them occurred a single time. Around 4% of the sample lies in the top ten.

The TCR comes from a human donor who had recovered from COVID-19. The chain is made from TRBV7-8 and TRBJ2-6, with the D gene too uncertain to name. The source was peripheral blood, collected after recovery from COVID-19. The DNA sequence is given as TGTGCCAGCAGCTTAGGGTTGCCCTCTGGGGCCAACGTCCTGACTTTC. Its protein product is CASSLGLPSGANVLTF.